One sample yielded the 32 T cell receptor beta chains listed below, sequenced in a study of human T cells and chemical hapten exposure. Time point indicated: pre-sensitization, week 0. Treatment reported: therapeutic diphenylcyclopropenone sensitization with weekly scalp DPC. TCRdb analysed the RACE reads with MiXCR anew, one entry per CDR3 protein. The table lists around 110,000 distinct CDR3 sequences, roughly 12% of them singletons. Sequencing used whole blood, obtained in connection with sensitization to the hapten diphenylcyclopropenone (DPC). The receptors shown here come from a woman between 50 and 59 years old with alopecia areata. Some clones in this sample may be carry-over from other donors' samples.

CDR3 region: CASSLTWDQPQHF. In DNA form, the CDR3 reads TGTGCCAGCAGCTTAACATGGGATCAGCCCCAGCATTTT. The chain links TRBV7-8 to TRBJ1-5, with D hard to call. The CDR3 consists of 13 residues. Germline lookup yields CDR1 SGHVS and CDR2 FQNEAQ. V dropped 2 bases and J dropped 5 bases, with 7 bases sitting between them.

There are a few counts of this clonotype. This chain's CDR3 is CASSLSQAAGRQPQHF. CDR3 coding DNA: TGTGCCAGCAGTTTATCCCAGGCGGCGGGGCGACAGCCCCAGCATTTT. The chain has TRBV28 and TRBJ1-5; TRBD1 is a possible D gene (5 bases). Germline V lookup: CDR1 MDHEN, CDR2 SYDVKM. This CDR3 has 16 residues. The V and J ends lost 1 base and 7 bases respectively, with 17 bases between them.

CDR3 protein: CASTNSGQINEKLFF. For the CDR3, the DNA is TGCGCCAGCACCAACTCCGGACAGATTAATGAAAAACTGTTTTTT. V is TRBV5-1 and J is TRBJ1-4, with D perhaps TRBD1 (6 bases). CDR3 length equals 15 residues. The ends were cut back, 6 bases at V and 4 bases at J, with 16 bases in the middle. Germline CDR1 SGHRS, CDR2 YFSETQ.

The chain has TRBV18 and TRBJ1-1; 7 positions agree with TRBD1. Trimming took 3 bases from V and 1 from J; bases not matched to a gene: 5. Germline V CDR1 and CDR2: KGHSH, LQKENI. The CDR3 has 15 residues. CDR3 DNA sequence: TGTGCCAGCTCACCTCCCGGGACAGCGAACACTGAAGCTTTCTTT. Translating it yields CASSPPGTANTEAFF.

This clonotype was counted a few times. V usage is TRBV11-2 and J usage is TRBJ2-7; D gene uncertain. The CDR3 is 14 amino acids. Germline V gene data show CDR1 as SGHAT and CDR2 as FQNNGV. V was pared by 5 bases and J by 4 bases, with 15 bases between. CDR3 protein: CASSPTGRKYEQYF. The CDR3, as DNA: TGTGCCAGCAGCCCGACTGGACGGAAGTACGAGCAGTACTTC. Full variable domain (missing parts from reference TRBV11-2 and TRBJ2-7): EAGVAQSPRYKIIEKRQSVAFWCNPISGHATLYWYQQILGQGPKLLIQFQNNGVVDDSQLPKDRFSAERLKGVDSTLKIQPAKLEDSAVYLCASSPTGRKYEQYFGPGTRLTVT.

This chain links TRBV28 with TRBJ2-3; D unclear. The germline V gene has CDR1 MDHEN and CDR2 SYDVKM. The CDR3 has 14 residues. V lost 2 bases to trimming and J lost 2 bases, with 8 bases between them. CDR3 protein: CASSLRAHTDTQYF. CDR3 coding DNA: TGTGCCAGCAGTTTAAGAGCACACACAGATACGCAGTATTTT.

The V and J genes are TRBV27 and TRBJ1-2; D gene unclear. Germline V gene lookup returns CDR1 MNHEY and CDR2 SMNVEV (reference sequence). The CDR3 has 14 residues. The V gene lost 5 bases and the J gene lost 5 bases, with 15 bases spanning the gap. CDR3 in amino acids: CASSQLPALYGYTF. The CDR3 DNA reads as TGTGCCAGCAGTCAATTGCCGGCCCTATATGGCTACACCTTC.

The chain carries TRBV7-9 and TRBJ2-7; TRBD2 aligns across 8 bases. The germline V gene has CDR1 SEHNR and CDR2 FQNEAQ (reference sequence). This CDR3 has 15 residues. With 0 bases clipped from V and 10 bases from J, the junction kept 11 bases outside the gene matches. The chain's CDR3 is CASSLALGGLDAQYF. The CDR3 bases are TGTGCCAGCAGCTTAGCGCTCGGGGGACTAGACGCCCAGTACTTC. Full variable domain (remainder filled in from reference TRBV7-9 and TRBJ2-7): DTGVSQNPRHKITKRGQNVTFRCDPISEHNRLYWYRQTLGQGPEFLTYFQNEAQLEKSRLLSDRFSAERPKGSFSTLEIQRTEQGDSAMYLCASSLALGGLDAQYFGPGTRLTVT.

This sequence joins TRBV5-1 and TRBJ2-7; D may be TRBD1 (6 bases). CDR1 SGHRS and CDR2 YFSETQ come from the germline V gene. CDR3 length equals 14 residues. The V gene lost 4 bases and the J gene lost 3 bases, with 14 bases spanning the gap. This CDR3 is CASSRTTQGYEQYF. In DNA, the CDR3 is TGCGCCAGCAGCCGAACAACACAGGGCTACGAGCAGTACTTC.

The chain joins TRBV29-1 to TRBJ2-5; D is uncertain. The CDR3 has 13 residues. Looked up from germline, CDR1 is SQVTM and CDR2 is ANQGSEA. The V and J ends lost 8 bases and 6 bases respectively, with 19 bases between them. The CDR3 DNA reads TGCAGCATCCACCGGTCGAGCGAGAAGACCCAGTACTTC. Amino acids: CSIHRSSEKTQYF. Drawing the rest from reference TRBV29-1 and TRBJ2-5, the complete variable domain is SAVISQKPSRDICQRGTSLTIQCQVDSQVTMMFWYRQQPGQSLTLIATANQGSEATYESGFVIDKFPISRPNLTFSTLTVSNMSPEDSSIYLCSIHRSSEKTQYFGPGTRLLVL.

This clonotype has more than one count but fewer than ten. This chain links TRBV27 with TRBJ2-2, with 11 bases fitting TRBD2. Losses at the gene ends were 7 bases for V and 0 bases for J; bases not matched to a gene: 10. CDR3 size: 18 residues. Per germline, CDR1 MNHEY and CDR2 SMNVEV (reference sequence). The CDR3 DNA is TGTGCCAGCACTGGGCTAGCGGGAGGCCTCGCGAACACCGGGGAGCTGTTTTTT. Encoded protein: CASTGLAGGLANTGELFF.

In this sample, this clonotype turned up many times. This sequence joins TRBV11-2 and TRBJ2-7; D unclear. Germline CDR1 and CDR2: SGHAT and FQNNGV. The CDR3 has 14 residues. Trimming cost V 1 base and J 3 bases, with 10 bases left between them. CDR3 sequence: CASSLASSFYEQYF. CDR3 nucleotides: TGTGCCAGCAGCTTAGCCTCCAGCTTCTACGAGCAGTACTTC.

CDR3 sequence reads: CAISERLVTDTQYF. The CDR3 nucleotides read TGTGCCATCAGTGAGAGACTAGTGACAGATACGCAGTATTTT. The chain recombines TRBV10-3 with TRBJ2-3; possible D gene TRBD2, 6 bases. Trimming took off 2 bases at V and 3 bases at J, with 9 bases between the two ends. The CDR3 runs to 14 residues. From germline, CDR1 is ENHRY and CDR2 SYGVKD.

In nucleotides, the CDR3 is TGCGCCAGCAGTGAGACAGGGCAACAGCCCCAGCATTTT. Residues: CASSETGQQPQHF. The chain is built from TRBV10-1 and TRBJ1-5; a possible D gene is TRBD1 (6 bases). V lost 2 bases and J lost 7, with 9 bases in between. The CDR3 extends over 13 amino acids. Germline-derived CDR1 and CDR2 are WNHNN and SYGVQD (reference sequence).

V gene TRBV5-6 combines with J gene TRBJ2-3; 10 bases agree with TRBD1. The CDR3 is made up of 16 amino acids. Germline lookup yields CDR1 SGHDT and CDR2 YYEEEE. Trimming cost V 1 base and J 10 bases; bases outside gene matches: 12. The CDR3 DNA follows: TGTGCCAGCAGCTTGTTTGGGACAGGGGACATTGAGGCGCAGTATTTT. The encoded protein is CASSLFGTGDIEAQYF.

This clonotype was observed a handful of times. This chain joins TRBV20-1 and TRBJ1-2; TRBD1 matches at 7 bases. CDR1 and CDR2 (germline): DFQATT, SNEGSKA (reference sequence). This CDR3 region has 16 residues. The V and J ends lost 3 bases and 0 bases, in that order; junction bases with no gene match: 10. CDR3 loop: CSASQGVDITNYGYTF. The CDR3 DNA is TGCAGTGCTAGCCAGGGGGTAGATATTACTAACTATGGCTACACCTTC.

J is TRBJ2-3 and V is TRBV28, with 7 bases fitting TRBD1. The germline V gene encodes CDR1 MDHEN and CDR2 SYDVKM. Unmatched junction bases numbered 11, after V lost 3 bases and J lost 2 bases. The CDR3 has 17 amino acids. CDR3 sequence (DNA): TGTGCCAGCAGTTTGTTCGGACCGGGACAGCCCACAGATACGCAGTATTTT. This gives the protein CASSLFGPGQPTDTQYF.

The rearrangement uses TRBV27 and TRBJ2-3; a possible D gene is TRBD1 (5 bases). CDR1 is MNHEY and CDR2 is SMNVEV in the germline V gene (reference sequence). This CDR3 region has 15 residues. V gave up 6 bases and J gave up 6 bases, with 19 bases separating them. CDR3 DNA: TGTGCCAGCAGCCTGTCCAGGGTCCTTTTTGATACGCAGTATTTT. Translating gives CASSLSRVLFDTQYF.

This clonotype was found a few times. The genes are TRBV12-3 or TRBV12-4 and TRBJ2-7; 9 bases map to TRBD1. The CDR3 totals 15 residues. J lost 5 bases, V lost 6 bases, and 11 bases had no gene match. In nucleotides, the CDR3 is TGTGCCAGCAGCCCAAACCCTGGACAGGGGAACGAGCAGTACTTC. This sequence encodes CASSPNPGQGNEQYF.

A note on this clonotype: An end of the junction does not agree with germline; a read error may underlie this. The chain employs TRBV7-9 and TRBJ2-1; TRBD1 matches 8 bases. CDR1 and CDR2 from the germline V gene are SEHNR and FQNEAQ (reference sequence). CDR3 length: 14 amino acids. The CDR3: CASAGQASHNEQFF. DNA for the CDR3: TGTGCCAGCGCGGGACAGGCCTCCCACAATGAGCAGTTCTTC.

The rearrangement uses TRBV7-9 and TRBJ1-2; a weak D match, TRBD1 (5 bases). Trimming left V 5 bases short and J 8 bases short, with 15 bases between. Germline assignment: CDR1 SEHNR and CDR2 FQNEAQ (reference sequence). This CDR3 is 13 amino acids long. CDR3 DNA: TGTGCCAGCAGCGATGGGACCCTCCGAGGCTACACCTTC. It codes for CASSDGTLRGYTF.

At least ten counts were recorded for this clonotype. V usage is TRBV5-1 and J usage is TRBJ2-5; D uncertain. CDR3 length equals 13 residues. Germline V gene data show CDR1 as SGHRS and CDR2 as YFSETQ. Trimming shortened V by 5 bases and J by 1 base, and 9 bases separated the two germline ends. CDR3 bases: TGCGCCAGCAGGCGGAGCGTCCAAGAGACCCAGTACTTC. Encoded protein: CASRRSVQETQYF.

V gene TRBV28 combines with J gene TRBJ1-1, with D unresolved. Germline V gene sequence: CDR1 MDHEN, CDR2 SYDVKM. This CDR3 region has 11 residues. V was clipped by 8 bases and J by 4 bases, with 8 bases between them. CDR3 loop: CASAGLTEAFF. The CDR3 nucleotides are TGTGCCAGCGCCGGTCTCACTGAAGCTTTCTTT.

The V gene is TRBV29-1, the J gene TRBJ2-3, with 9 bases lining up with TRBD2. Per the germline V gene, CDR1 is SQVTM and CDR2 is ANQGSEA. This CDR3 region has 17 residues. Trimming removed 5 bases from V and 7 bases from J; junction bases left unmatched: 19. CDR3 loop: CSVLRPDSGSSLNTQYF. The DNA for the CDR3 is TGCAGCGTTTTACGGCCCGATAGCGGGAGTAGCTTGAATACGCAGTATTTT.

This clonotype came up many times. This sequence joins TRBV6-5 and TRBJ1-3, with D possibly being TRBD1 (5 bases). Trimming removed 5 bases from V and 2 bases from J, with 13 bases in between. There are 15 residues in the CDR3. CDR1 MNHEY and CDR2 SVGAGI come from the germline V gene. CDR3 protein: CASSPFGGAGNTIYF. The CDR3 DNA follows: TGTGCCAGCAGTCCCTTTGGGGGGGCTGGAAACACCATATATTTT.

This clonotype was detected many times. J is TRBJ2-1 and V is TRBV7-2; D assignment may be TRBD1 or TRBD2 (6 bases each). Germline lookup yields CDR1 SGHTA and CDR2 FQGNSA. Trimming left V 5 bases short and J 6 bases short, with 14 bases between. The CDR3 runs to 14 residues. The CDR3 loop is CASSPSWGANEQFF. The CDR3 nucleotides are TGTGCCAGCAGCCCATCCTGGGGGGCCAATGAGCAGTTCTTC. Full variable domain (rest looked up from reference TRBV7-2 and TRBJ2-1): GAGVSQSPSNKVTEKGKDVELRCDPISGHTALYWYRQSLGQGLEFLIYFQGNSAPDKSGLPSDRFSAERTGGSVSTLTIQRTQQEDSAVYLCASSPSWGANEQFFGPGTRLTVL.

The chain combines TRBV20-1 with TRBJ1-5; D remains ambiguous. V lost 1 base to trimming and J lost 4 bases, with 8 bases between them. The length of the CDR3 is 13 residues. The germline V gene encodes CDR1 DFQATT and CDR2 SNEGSKA (reference sequence). The CDR3: CSARADGNQPQHF. CDR3 sequence (DNA): TGCAGTGCTAGAGCGGACGGTAATCAGCCCCAGCATTTT.

This clonotype was seen at least ten times. The CDR3 protein is CASSLTVYEQYF. The CDR3 DNA reads TGTGCCAGCAGTTTGACGGTCTACGAGCAGTACTTC. The chain recombines TRBV28 with TRBJ2-7, with D unclear. Trimming stripped 3 bases from V and 3 bases from J, with 6 bases between. This CDR3 is built from 12 residues. Germline CDR1 and CDR2: MDHEN and SYDVKM. The whole variable domain, remainder taken from reference TRBV28 and TRBJ2-7, is DVKVTQSSRYLVKRTGEKVFLECVQDMDHENMFWYRQDPGLGLRLIYFSYDVKMKEKGDIPEGYSVSREKKERFSLILESASTNQTSMYLCASSLTVYEQYFGPGTRLTVT.

This clonotype occurred many times. The V call is TRBV29-1, the J call TRBJ1-4; possibly TRBD1 for D (6 bases). Germline V lookup: CDR1 SQVTM, CDR2 ANQGSEA. Trimming pared 3 bases from V and 10 bases from J, leaving 18 bases between. CDR3 size: 14 residues. Written as DNA, the CDR3 is TGCAGCGTTGAGAGCGAACGGGACACAGGAAAACTGTTTTTT. Protein sequence: CSVESERDTGKLFF.

Ten or more counts support this clonotype. The V gene is TRBV2, the J gene TRBJ2-7; D is ambiguous. Trimming stripped 6 bases from V and 7 bases from J, with 13 bases between. There are 12 residues in the CDR3. Germline CDR1 is SNHLY and CDR2 is FYNNEI. The CDR3 DNA follows: TGTGCCAGCAGGGCACAATATGAGGAGCAGTACTTC. Translated, it gives CASRAQYEEQYF.

V gene TRBV4-1 combines with J gene TRBJ1-6; 8 bases align to TRBD1. Germline V gene lookup returns CDR1 MGHRA and CDR2 YSYEKL. The J segment lost 6 bases and the V segment lost 0 bases, leaving 10 bases of the junction unmatched. The CDR3 contains 18 residues. CDR3 in DNA: TGCGCCAGCAGCCAAGAACCGGACAGGGTCAGGATTAATTCACCCCTCCACTTT. Protein sequence: CASSQEPDRVRINSPLHF.

The rearrangement uses TRBV5-4 and TRBJ1-6; TRBD1 agrees at 8 bases. CDR3 length: 13 residues. Germline lookup yields CDR1 SGHNT and CDR2 YYREEE (reference sequence). Unmatched junction bases numbered 7, after V lost 7 bases and J lost 10 bases. The CDR3 sequence is CASRGQGKSPLHF. The CDR3 bases are TGTGCCAGCCGAGGACAGGGAAAATCACCCCTCCACTTT.